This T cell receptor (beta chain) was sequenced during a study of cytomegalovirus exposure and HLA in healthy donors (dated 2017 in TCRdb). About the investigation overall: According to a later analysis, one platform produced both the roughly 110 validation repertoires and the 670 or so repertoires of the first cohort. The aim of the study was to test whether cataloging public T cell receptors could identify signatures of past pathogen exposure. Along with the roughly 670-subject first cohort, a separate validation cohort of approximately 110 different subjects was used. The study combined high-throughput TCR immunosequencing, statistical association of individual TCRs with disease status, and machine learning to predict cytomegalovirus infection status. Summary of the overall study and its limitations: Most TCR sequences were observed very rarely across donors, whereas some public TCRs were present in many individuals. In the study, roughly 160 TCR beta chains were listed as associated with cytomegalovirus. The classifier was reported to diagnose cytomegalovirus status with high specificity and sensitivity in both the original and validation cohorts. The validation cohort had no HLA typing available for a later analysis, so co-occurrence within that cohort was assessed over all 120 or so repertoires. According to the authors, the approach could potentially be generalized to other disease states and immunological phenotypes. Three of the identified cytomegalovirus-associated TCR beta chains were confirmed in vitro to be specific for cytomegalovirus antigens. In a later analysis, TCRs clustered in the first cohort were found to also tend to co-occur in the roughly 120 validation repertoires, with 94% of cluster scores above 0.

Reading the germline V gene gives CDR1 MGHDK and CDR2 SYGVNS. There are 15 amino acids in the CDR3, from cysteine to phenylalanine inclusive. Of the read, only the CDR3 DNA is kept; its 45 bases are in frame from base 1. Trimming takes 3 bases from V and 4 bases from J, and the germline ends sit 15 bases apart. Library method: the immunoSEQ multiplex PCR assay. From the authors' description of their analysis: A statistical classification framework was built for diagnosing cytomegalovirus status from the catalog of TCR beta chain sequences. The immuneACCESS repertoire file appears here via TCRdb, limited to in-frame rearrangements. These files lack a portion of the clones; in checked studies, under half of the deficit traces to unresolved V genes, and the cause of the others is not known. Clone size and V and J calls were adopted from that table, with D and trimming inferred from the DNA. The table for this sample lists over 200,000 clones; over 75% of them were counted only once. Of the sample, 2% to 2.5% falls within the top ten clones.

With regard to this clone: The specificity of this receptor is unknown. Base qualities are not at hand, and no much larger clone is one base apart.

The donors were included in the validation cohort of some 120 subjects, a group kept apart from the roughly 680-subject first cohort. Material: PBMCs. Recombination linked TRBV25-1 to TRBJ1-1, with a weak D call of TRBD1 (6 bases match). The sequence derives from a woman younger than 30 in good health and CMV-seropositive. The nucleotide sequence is TGTGCCAGCAGTGACCTCGGGGGGGCGTCCACTGAAGCTTTCTTT. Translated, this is CASSDLGGASTEAFF.